This T cell receptor (beta chain) was captured by sequencing in a study of vaccination effects on CD4 cells after COVID-19. Study at large: The ViraFEST assay expanded antigen-specific CD4+ T cells with viral peptide pools before sequencing.

Regarding this clone: The antigen remains unidentified.

Assay used: immunoSEQ multiplex PCR; TCRdb lists only in-frame clones, some missing. The repertoire holds tens of thousands of clones, with less than 85% as singletons. Upon completion of roughly ten days in culture, CD4+ T cells were isolated. Either the BNT162b2 or mRNA-1273 vaccine was given to participants in two doses. Fresh IL-2-containing medium replaced half the medium on days 3 and 7. Germline-derived CDR1 and CDR2 are KGHDR and SFDVKD. Trimming pared 5 bases from V and 4 bases from J, leaving 16 bases between. CDR3 size: 15 residues. V is TRBV24-1 and J is TRBJ1-2, with D possibly matching TRBD1 (5 bases). This sequence originates from a human donor who received a COVID-19 vaccine. This specimen consisted of CD4+ T cells from PBMCs cultured without peptide, obtained after COVID-19 vaccination. The CDR3 region is CATSGTGAAGYGYTF. As DNA, the CDR3 is TGTGCCACCAGTGGAACAGGAGCCGCGGGCTATGGCTACACCTTC.